A single T cell receptor (beta chain) is shown here with its context. Antigen unknown. From germline, CDR1 is MNHNY and CDR2 SVGAGI (reference sequence). The CDR3 runs 15 residues. Each TRB cDNA library was prepared by 5' RACE (with UMI labels). No DNA is given; TCRdb re-called the 5' RACE reads and lists each CDR3 protein once. This table holds 130,000 to 150,000 distinct CDR3 sequences. CD8+ T cell subsets were each sorted in triplicate, approximately 300,000 cells apiece. CD45RO-CCR7+CD27+CD95- characterized naive CD8+ T cells. This record belongs to a study of CXCR3-negative and CXCR3-positive naive CD8 T cells. On the study more broadly: Some 150 million TRB reads were obtained overall (about 1.5 +/- 0.3 million per library).

Findings and limits, study-wide: Greater hydrophobicity was found in TRB CDR3s of CXCR3-positive naive cells than of CXCR3-negative naive cells. Fresh PBMCs were used in most assays, and CXCR3 expression partially decreased after cryopreservation.

The clonotype was recovered from a human donor in good health. Some clones in this sample may be carry-over from other donors' samples. This chain connects TRBV6-6 to TRBJ2-1; TCRdb lists TRBD1, though no DNA is available to test this call. The source material was naive CXCR3+ CD8+ T cells from blood. Subset: CD45RO-CCR7+CD27+CD95- naive CD8+ T cells expressing CXCR3 (TNR3+). The CDR3 here is CASSHRGHYDDEQFF.